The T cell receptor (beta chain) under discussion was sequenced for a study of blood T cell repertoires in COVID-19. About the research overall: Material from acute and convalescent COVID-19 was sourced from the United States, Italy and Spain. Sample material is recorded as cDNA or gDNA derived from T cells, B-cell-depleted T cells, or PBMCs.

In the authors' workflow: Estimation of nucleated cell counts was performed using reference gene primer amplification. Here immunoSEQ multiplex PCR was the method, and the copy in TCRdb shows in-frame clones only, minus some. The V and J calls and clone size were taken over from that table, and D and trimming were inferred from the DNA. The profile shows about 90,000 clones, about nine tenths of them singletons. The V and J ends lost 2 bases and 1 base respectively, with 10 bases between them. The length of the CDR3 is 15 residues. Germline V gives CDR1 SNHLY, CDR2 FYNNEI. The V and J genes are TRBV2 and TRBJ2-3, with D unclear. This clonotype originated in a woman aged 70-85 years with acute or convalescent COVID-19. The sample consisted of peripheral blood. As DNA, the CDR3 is TGTGCCAGCAGTGAAAGGCTTACAGGCACAGATACGCAGTATTTT. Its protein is CASSERLTGTDTQYF.